The rows below give T cell receptor beta chains drawn from one sample of a study of blood T cell repertoires in COVID-19. Clones were read by immunoSEQ multiplex PCR, and TCRdb kept only the in-frame ones, dropping some. The sample contains roughly 90,000 clones, roughly 78% of which appear only once. The sequenced material came from peripheral blood. All receptors derive from a woman in her seventies with acute or convalescent COVID-19. Both conserved end residues are part of each CDR3. Each record gives: D gene, J gene, clone size, V gene, CDR3 protein, CDR3 DNA. D genes are given only for firm matches. Some rows have no size entry. The others give once, few or many, or a class for an expanded clone.

D: NA; J: TRBJ2-7; size: NA; V: TRBV6-6; CDR3: CASSYRGAEQYF; DNA: TGTGCCAGCAGTTATCGGGGAGCCGAGCAGTACTTC
D: NA; J: TRBJ1-1; size: once; V: TRBV6-6; CDR3: CASSYPGTGNFEAFF; DNA: TGTGCCAGCAGTTACCCTGGGACTGGGAACTTTGAAGCTTTCTTT
D: NA; J: TRBJ1-2; size: NA; V: TRBV19; CDR3: CASSIKQGDGYTF; DNA: TGTGCCAGTAGTATAAAGCAGGGTGATGGCTACACCTTC
D: NA; J: TRBJ2-3; size: NA; V: TRBV6-2/TRBV6-3; CDR3: CASSPGRGGQGVDTQYF; DNA: TGTGCCAGCAGCCCGGGGAGGGGGGGCCAGGGTGTAGATACGCAGTATTTT
D: NA; J: TRBJ2-2; size: NA; V: TRBV4-2; CDR3: CASSQKRVGGELFF; DNA: TGTGCCAGCAGCCAGAAGAGGGTGGGCGGGGAGCTGTTTTTT
D: TRBD2; J: TRBJ2-1; size: NA; V: TRBV9; CDR3: CASSPTAGAPYNEQFF; DNA: TGTGCCAGCAGCCCCACAGCGGGAGCACCATACAATGAGCAGTTCTTC
D: NA; J: TRBJ1-5; size: NA; V: TRBV7-2; CDR3: CASSSDRGQPQHF; DNA: TGTGCCAGCAGCTCAGATAGGGGGCAGCCCCAGCATTTT
D: TRBD2; J: TRBJ2-7; size: NA; V: TRBV2; CDR3: CASSRTSGSYEQYF; DNA: TGTGCCAGCAGCCGGACTAGCGGGAGTTACGAGCAGTACTTC
D: NA; J: TRBJ1-1; size: few; V: TRBV21-1; CDR3: CASSPKNSDSWKNTEAFF; DNA: TGTGCCAGCAGCCCCAAGAATTCAGACAGCTGGAAGAACACTGAAGCTTTCTTT
D: TRBD1; J: TRBJ1-2; size: few; V: TRBV30; CDR3: CAWSLTEQGNYGYTF; DNA: TGTGCCTGGAGCCTTACGGAACAGGGGAACTATGGCTACACCTTC
D: TRBD2; J: TRBJ2-1; size: NA; V: TRBV5-4; CDR3: CASSLSGVSYNEQFF; DNA: TGTGCCAGCAGCTTAAGCGGGGTTTCCTACAATGAGCAGTTCTTC
D: NA; J: TRBJ2-5; size: NA; V: TRBV27; CDR3: CASSRGETQYF; DNA: TGTGCCAGCAGTCGAGGGGAGACCCAGTACTTC